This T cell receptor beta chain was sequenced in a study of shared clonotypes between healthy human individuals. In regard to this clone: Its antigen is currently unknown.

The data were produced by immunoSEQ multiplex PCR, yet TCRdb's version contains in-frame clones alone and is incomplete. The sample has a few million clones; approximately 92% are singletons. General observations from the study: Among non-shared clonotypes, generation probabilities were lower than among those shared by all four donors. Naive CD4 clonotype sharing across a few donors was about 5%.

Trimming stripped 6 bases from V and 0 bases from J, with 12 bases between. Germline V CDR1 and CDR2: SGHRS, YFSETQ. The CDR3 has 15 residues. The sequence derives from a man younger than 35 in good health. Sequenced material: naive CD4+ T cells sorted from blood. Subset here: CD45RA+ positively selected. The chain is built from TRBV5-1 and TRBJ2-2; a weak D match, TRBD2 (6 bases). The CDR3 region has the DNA TGCGCCAGCACAAACGCGGGATCGAACACCGGGGAGCTGTTTTTT. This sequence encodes CASTNAGSNTGELFF.